The 29 T cell receptor beta chains listed next were all sequenced from one sample in a study of patients and donors after allogeneic stem cell transplantation. TCRdb used MiXCR to reprocess the RT-PCR reads, holding one entry per CDR3 protein. Here the sample spans 900,000 to 1,000,000 distinct CDR3 sequences, roughly 17% being singletons. The specimen was blood, either unsorted or a sorted T cell fraction (not recorded which). Every receptor here comes from a human donor who was either an allogeneic HSCT recipient or a stem cell or donor lymphocyte infusion donor (not recorded which). It is not recorded whose cells these are; they may come from a transplant donor.

The chain combines TRBV12-3 or TRBV12-4 with TRBJ2-1; tentatively, D is TRBD1 or TRBD2 (5 bases each). The V gene lost 3 bases and the J gene lost 16 bases, with 25 bases spanning the gap. The CDR3 extends over 15 amino acids. In DNA, the CDR3 is TGTGCCAGCAGTTTTAGAGGGGAATGGGCATCCCATTCCTTCTTC. Amino acids: CASSFRGEWASHSFF.

This clonotype occurred many times. The V and J genes are TRBV10-3 and TRBJ2-1; no clear D gene. CDR1 is ENHRY, CDR2 SYGVKD, per germline. The CDR3 consists of 11 residues. V shed 3 bases and J shed 7 bases, with 4 bases lying between them. The DNA of the CDR3 is TGTGCCATCAGTGATCAAAATGAGCAGTTCTTC. Translation: CAISDQNEQFF.

This sequence joins TRBV12-3 or TRBV12-4 and TRBJ2-3, with D hard to call. V gave up 3 bases and J gave up 3 bases, with 16 bases separating them. The CDR3 is made up of 16 amino acids. CDR3 loop: CASSFGRNIGTDTQYF. DNA of the CDR3: TGTGCCAGCAGTTTTGGTAGAAACATAGGGACAGATACGCAGTATTTT.

This clonotype was seen more than once but under ten times. The chain uses TRBV4-1 and TRBJ1-2; no clear D gene. This CDR3 contains 14 residues. With 3 bases removed from V and 3 bases from J, the gap between germline ends came to 11 bases. In germline, CDR1 is MGHRA, CDR2 YSYEKL. The CDR3 is CASSHREGDYGYTF. CDR3 nucleotide sequence: TGCGCCAGCAGCCACCGCGAGGGAGACTATGGCTACACCTTC.

The sample holds many counts of this clonotype. The chain recombines TRBV11-2 with TRBJ2-1, with D possibly TRBD1 on 6 matching bases. CDR1 is SGHAT, CDR2 FQNNGV, per germline. V was shortened by 5 bases and J by 11 bases, with 10 bases between the two germline ends. The CDR3 is made up of 11 amino acids. Written as DNA, the CDR3 is TGTGCCAGCAGCATGGGGGACAAGCAGTTCTTC. Amino acid sequence: CASSMGDKQFF.

This clonotype has a count of ten or more. One junction end disagrees with the germline gene, perhaps due to a read error. The rearrangement uses TRBV5-1 and TRBJ2-2, with a weak D call TRBD1 (6 bases). Looked up from germline, CDR1 is SGHRS and CDR2 is YFSETQ. The CDR3 totals 15 residues. The CDR3 loop is CASSLRTANTGELFF. The CDR3 DNA is TGTGCCAGCAGCTTAAGGACAGCGAACACCGGGGAGCTGTTTTTT.

This clonotype was seen at least ten times. V usage is TRBV24-1 and J usage is TRBJ2-7; no definite D call. CDR1 and CDR2 (germline): KGHDR, SFDVKD. Trimming cost V 1 base and J 5 bases, with 5 bases left between them. The CDR3 spans 12 residues. This CDR3 is CATSDFGHEQYF. As DNA, the CDR3 is TGTGCCACCAGTGATTTTGGGCACGAGCAGTACTTC.

This clonotype was detected only a few times. CDR3 DNA sequence: TGCAGTGCTAGGGACAGGGTGAACACTGAAGCTTTCTTT. Its translation: CSARDRVNTEAFF. The rearrangement uses TRBV20-1 and TRBJ1-1; 8 nucleotides agree with TRBD1. V was clipped by 3 bases and J by 0 bases; unmatched bases: 0. Germline values: CDR1 DFQATT, CDR2 SNEGSKA (reference sequence). The CDR3 has 13 residues.

This clonotype was counted at least ten times. This chain uses TRBV12-3 or TRBV12-4 with TRBJ2-5; D is undetermined. This CDR3 has 14 residues. Trimming shortened V by 0 bases and J by 5 bases, and 10 bases separated the two germline ends. The CDR3 loop is CASSLAEVVETQYF. The CDR3 DNA sequence: TGTGCCAGCAGTTTAGCCGAGGTGGTTGAGACCCAGTACTTC.

This clonotype was detected a few times. The rearrangement joins TRBV9 to TRBJ2-7; TRBD2 matches at 13 bases. Per the germline V gene, CDR1 is SGDLS and CDR2 is YYNGEE. CDR3 size: 15 residues. The J segment lost 5 bases and the V segment lost 0 bases, leaving 2 bases of the junction unmatched. The CDR3 reads CASSVDGTSGDEQYF. The CDR3 DNA sequence: TGTGCCAGCAGCGTAGATGGGACTAGCGGGGACGAGCAGTACTTC.

Details on this clonotype: At one end the junction does not follow the germline gene, possibly because of a read error. The V call is TRBV20-1, the J call TRBJ1-6, with TRBD1 as a possible D gene (5 bases). The CDR3 covers 17 residues. Germline V gene data show CDR1 as DFQATT and CDR2 as SNEGSKA (reference sequence). CDR3 in amino acids: CSAGDVPGLTYNSPLHF. The CDR3 nucleotides read TGCAGTGCTGGAGATGTCCCGGGACTTACCTATAATTCACCCCTCCACTTT.

V gene TRBV6-1 combines with J gene TRBJ2-3; D is possibly TRBD2 (5 bases). CDR1 is MNHNS and CDR2 is SASEGT in the germline V gene. The V end lost 6 bases, the J end lost 2 bases, and 12 bases lay between the germline ends. There are 14 residues in the CDR3. The CDR3 DNA is TGTGCCAGCAGCCCCACGGGGTACACAGATACGCAGTATTTT. Residues: CASSPTGYTDTQYF.

V and J are TRBV4-3 and TRBJ1-2; 7 nucleotides align to TRBD1. Germline trimming cut 5 bases from V and 10 bases from J; bases unmatched to any gene: 10. The CDR3 loop spans 13 amino acids. Per the germline V gene, CDR1 is LGHNA and CDR2 is YSLEER. CDR3 sequence (DNA): TGCGCCAGCAGCGATGAAAACAGGGGCGACTACACCTTC. Its protein is CASSDENRGDYTF.

The chain is built from TRBV13 and TRBJ2-7, with 14 bases that match TRBD2. There are 16 residues in the CDR3. V shed 2 bases, J shed 5 bases, and the junction held 5 bases outside the gene matches. Germline V gene sequence: CDR1 PRHDT, CDR2 FYEKMQ (reference sequence). The CDR3 sequence: CASSLSWTSGRNEQYF. The CDR3 DNA follows: TGTGCCAGCAGCTTATCCTGGACTAGCGGGAGGAACGAGCAGTACTTC.

Here the CDR3 DNA reads TGTGCCAGCAAAAAGACTAGCGGGAGAATCGGGGAGCTGTTTTTT. Residues: CASKKTSGRIGELFF. The V call is TRBV7-2, the J call TRBJ2-2; 12 positions match TRBD2. Germline V gives CDR1 SGHTA, CDR2 FQGNSA. Trimming cost V 7 bases and J 7 bases; bases outside gene matches: 7. This CDR3 is built from 15 residues.

There are a few counts of this clonotype. The chain employs TRBV4-3 and TRBJ2-2, with TRBD2 as a possible D gene (5 bases). This CDR3 has 17 amino acids. The V end was cut by 0 bases, the J end by 1 base, with 12 bases between. Germline lookup yields CDR1 LGHNA and CDR2 YSLEER. DNA for the CDR3: TGCGCCAGCAGCCAAGAGGACTTTTTATTGAACACCGGGGAGCTGTTTTTT. Encoded protein: CASSQEDFLLNTGELFF.

This clonotype has more than one count but fewer than ten. The chain links TRBV7-6 to TRBJ1-3; possible D gene TRBD1, 6 bases. The CDR3 runs 14 residues. CDR1 is SGHVS, CDR2 FNYEAQ, per germline. V lost 5 bases to trimming and J lost 8 bases, with 16 bases between them. CDR3 amino acids: CASSPKTGGDTIYF. Written as DNA, the CDR3 is TGTGCCAGCAGCCCTAAGACAGGCGGGGACACCATATATTTT. The whole variable domain, remainder taken from reference TRBV7-6 and TRBJ1-3, is GAGVSQSPRYKVTKRGQDVALRCDPISGHVSLYWYRQALGQGPEFLTYFNYEAQQDKSGLPNDRFSAERPEGSISTLTIQRTEQRDSAMYRCASSPKTGGDTIYFGEGSWLTVV.

This clonotype appeared a few times. The chain carries TRBV6-1 and TRBJ2-7; D possibly matches TRBD1 or TRBD2 (5 bases each). The CDR3 loop spans 15 amino acids. The ends were cut back, 8 bases at V and 3 bases at J, with 20 bases in the middle. The germline CDR1 and CDR2 sequences are MNHNS and SASEGT. CDR3 loop: CASRWGPREGYEQYF. The CDR3 nucleotides are TGTGCCAGCCGCTGGGGACCCAGGGAAGGCTACGAGCAGTACTTC.

CDR3 protein: CSVVGEAQGLGTEAFF. CDR3 DNA sequence: TGCAGCGTTGTGGGGGAGGCTCAGGGGCTTGGCACTGAAGCTTTCTTT. The chain carries TRBV29-1 and TRBJ1-1; a possible D gene is TRBD1 (6 bases). Germline CDR1 and CDR2: SQVTM and ANQGSEA. This CDR3 region has 16 residues. Trimming removed 4 bases from V and 4 bases from J, with 22 bases in between.

In this sample, this clonotype turned up many times. The V call is TRBV10-3, the J call TRBJ2-7; possible D gene TRBD1, 6 bases. Germline V gene sequence: CDR1 ENHRY, CDR2 SYGVKD. The CDR3 has 14 residues. The V and J ends lost 0 bases and 5 bases respectively, with 11 bases between them. The CDR3 DNA reads TGTGCCATCAGTGAGTCTGGGACAAGGGACGAGCAGTACTTC. Encoded protein: CAISESGTRDEQYF.

CDR3 in amino acids: CSVKGILTDGYTF. The CDR3 DNA is TGCAGCGTTAAGGGGATCCTCACTGATGGCTACACCTTC. J is TRBJ1-2 and V is TRBV29-1; possible D gene TRBD1, 5 bases. V lost 5 bases to trimming and J lost 6 bases, with 16 bases between them. The CDR3 extends over 13 amino acids. Germline V gene data show CDR1 as SQVTM and CDR2 as ANQGSEA.

This clonotype was seen a few times. The J gene is TRBJ2-7, the V gene TRBV6-2 or TRBV6-3; 9 nucleotides agree with TRBD2. Germline assignment: CDR1 MNHEY and CDR2 SVGEGT. This CDR3 region has 16 residues. V shed 7 bases, J shed 1 base, and the junction held 11 bases outside the gene matches. The CDR3 region is CASKRFGGGASYEQYF. The CDR3 nucleotides are TGTGCCAGCAAAAGATTCGGCGGGGGGGCTTCCTACGAGCAGTACTTC.

The chain recombines TRBV12-3 or TRBV12-4 with TRBJ2-1, with 10 bases lining up with TRBD2. This CDR3 has 15 amino acids. V lost 3 bases and J lost 6; bases outside the gene matches: 5. CDR3 sequence: CASSFTSGMGNEQFF. The CDR3 coding sequence is TGTGCCAGCAGTTTTACTAGCGGGATGGGCAATGAGCAGTTCTTC.

The V call is TRBV6-2 or TRBV6-3, the J call TRBJ2-1; TRBD2 agrees at 10 bases. V shed 5 bases and J 2 bases; nucleotides not matched to a gene: 3. There are 15 residues in the CDR3. The germline V gene has CDR1 MNHEY and CDR2 SVGEGT. CDR3 region: CASSVSGRAYNEQFF. CDR3 bases: TGTGCCAGCAGTGTAAGCGGGAGGGCCTACAATGAGCAGTTCTTC.

This clonotype was counted a few times. The chain has TRBV7-9 and TRBJ1-1, with D perhaps TRBD1 (6 bases). Germline CDR1 is SEHNR and CDR2 is FQNEAQ (reference sequence). Trimming removed 5 bases from V and 10 bases from J, with 17 bases in between. This CDR3 contains 13 residues. The CDR3 DNA reads as TGTGCCAGCAGCCAGAACGGGGGGCGCGTAGCTTTCTTT. Protein sequence: CASSQNGGRVAFF.

V gene TRBV7-9 combines with J gene TRBJ2-3, with TRBD2 matching over 7 bases. The germline CDR1 and CDR2 sequences are SEHNR and FQNEAQ (reference sequence). This CDR3 region has 16 residues. The V and J ends lost 5 bases and 5 bases, in that order; junction bases with no gene match: 13. CDR3 nucleotide sequence: TGTGCCAGCAGCCTGTTCCGGGACTACACCAGAGATACGCAGTATTTT. It translates to CASSLFRDYTRDTQYF.

This clonotype was seen a few times. The gene calls are TRBV9 and TRBJ2-7; possibly TRBD1 for D (6 bases). This CDR3 comprises 15 residues. The germline V and J ends were trimmed by 4 bases and 3 bases, with 17 bases remaining between them. CDR1 is SGDLS and CDR2 is YYNGEE in the germline V gene. CDR3 sequence: CASSLGPGADYEQYF. The CDR3 DNA follows: TGTGCCAGCAGCCTAGGTCCAGGGGCAGACTACGAGCAGTACTTC.

This clonotype has a handful of counts. The chain uses TRBV10-3 and TRBJ2-7, with D maybe TRBD1 (6 bases). This CDR3 is built from 13 residues. V was clipped by 5 bases and J by 3 bases, with 11 bases between them. Germline CDR1 and CDR2: ENHRY and SYGVKD. The CDR3 region has the DNA TGTGCCATCAGTTCCAGGGGTAGCTACGAGCAGTACTTC. Its translation: CAISSRGSYEQYF.

The chain is built from TRBV27 and TRBJ1-5; D may be TRBD1 (5 bases). V was pared by 7 bases and J by 4 bases, with 23 bases between. The CDR3 covers 17 residues. Germline assignment: CDR1 MNHEY and CDR2 SMNVEV (reference sequence). CDR3 nucleotides: TGTGCCAGCATGCAAAAAGGAGGGAGAGGGGCAAATCAGCCCCAGCATTTT. Its protein product is CASMQKGGRGANQPQHF.